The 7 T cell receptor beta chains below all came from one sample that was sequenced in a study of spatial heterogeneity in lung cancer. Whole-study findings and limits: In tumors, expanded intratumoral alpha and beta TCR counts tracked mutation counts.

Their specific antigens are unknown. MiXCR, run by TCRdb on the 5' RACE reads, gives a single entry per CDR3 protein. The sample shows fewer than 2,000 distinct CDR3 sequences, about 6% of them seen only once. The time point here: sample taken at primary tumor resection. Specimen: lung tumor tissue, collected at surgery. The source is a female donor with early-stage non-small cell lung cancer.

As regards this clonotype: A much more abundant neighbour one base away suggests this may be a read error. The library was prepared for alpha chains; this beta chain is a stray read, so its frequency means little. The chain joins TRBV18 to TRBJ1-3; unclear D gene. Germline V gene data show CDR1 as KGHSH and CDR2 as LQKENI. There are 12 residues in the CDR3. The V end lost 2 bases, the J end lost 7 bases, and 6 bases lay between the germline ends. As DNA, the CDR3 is TGTGCCAGCTCACCATCGGAGAACACCATATATTTT. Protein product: CASSPSENTIYF.

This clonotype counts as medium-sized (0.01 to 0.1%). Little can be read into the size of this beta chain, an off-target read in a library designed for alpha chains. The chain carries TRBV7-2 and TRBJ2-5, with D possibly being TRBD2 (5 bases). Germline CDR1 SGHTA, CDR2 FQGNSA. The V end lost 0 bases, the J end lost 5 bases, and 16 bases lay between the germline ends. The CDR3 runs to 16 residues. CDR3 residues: CASSLAPIATGETQYF. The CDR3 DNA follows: TGTGCCAGCAGCTTAGCCCCGATAGCGACGGGGGAGACCCAGTACTTC.

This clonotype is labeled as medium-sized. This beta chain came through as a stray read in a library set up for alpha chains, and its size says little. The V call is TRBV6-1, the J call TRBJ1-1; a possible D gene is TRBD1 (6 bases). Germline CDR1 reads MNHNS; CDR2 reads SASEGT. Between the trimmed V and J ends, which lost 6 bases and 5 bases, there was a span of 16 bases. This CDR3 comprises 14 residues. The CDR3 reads CASSYYRAWTEAFF. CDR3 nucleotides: TGTGCCAGCAGCTACTACAGGGCGTGGACTGAAGCTTTCTTT.

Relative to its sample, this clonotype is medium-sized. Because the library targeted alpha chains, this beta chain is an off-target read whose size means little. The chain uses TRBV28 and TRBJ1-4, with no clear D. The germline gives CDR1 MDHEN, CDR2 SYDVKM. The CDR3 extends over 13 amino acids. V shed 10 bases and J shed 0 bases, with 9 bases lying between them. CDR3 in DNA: TGTGCCACCCACAGAGCAACTAATGAAAAACTGTTTTTT. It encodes CATHRATNEKLFF.

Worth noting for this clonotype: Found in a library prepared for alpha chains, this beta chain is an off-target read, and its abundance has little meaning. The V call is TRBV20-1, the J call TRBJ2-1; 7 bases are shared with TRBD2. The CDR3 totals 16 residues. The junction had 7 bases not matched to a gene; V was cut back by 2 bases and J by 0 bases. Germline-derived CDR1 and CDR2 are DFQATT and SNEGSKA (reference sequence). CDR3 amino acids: CSARPIAGSSYNEQFF. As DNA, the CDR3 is TGCAGTGCTAGACCAATAGCGGGTAGCTCCTACAATGAGCAGTTCTTC.

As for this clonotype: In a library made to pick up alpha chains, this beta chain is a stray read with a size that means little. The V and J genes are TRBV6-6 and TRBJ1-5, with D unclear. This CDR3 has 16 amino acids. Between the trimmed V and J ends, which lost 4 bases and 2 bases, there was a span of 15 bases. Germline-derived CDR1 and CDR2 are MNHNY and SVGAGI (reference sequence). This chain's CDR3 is CASSSGRLIGNQPQHF. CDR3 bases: TGTGCCAGCAGTTCCGGACGTCTCATAGGCAATCAGCCCCAGCATTTT.

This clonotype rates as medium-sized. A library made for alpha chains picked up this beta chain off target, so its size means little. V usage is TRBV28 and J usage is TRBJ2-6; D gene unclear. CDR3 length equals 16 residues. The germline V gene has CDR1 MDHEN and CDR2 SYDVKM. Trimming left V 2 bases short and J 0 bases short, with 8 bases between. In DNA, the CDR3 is TGTGCCAGCAGTTTACTCTTTGGCTCTGGGGCCAACGTCCTGACTTTC. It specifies CASSLLFGSGANVLTF.